Presented here are 13 T cell receptor beta chains from one specimen sequenced in a study of T cell repertoires in cytomegalovirus infection. One entry per CDR3 protein, called by TCRdb with MiXCR from the reads. The table lists 400,000 or so distinct CDR3 sequences, 30% to 40% of them singletons. The sample taken for sequencing was PBMCs. The source of these receptors is a human donor in good health (CMV status not recorded). Some clones in this sample may be carry-over from other donors' samples.

This clonotype was observed many times. This chain joins TRBV7-2 and TRBJ1-3, with D perhaps TRBD1 (5 bases). V was cut by 2 bases and J by 4 bases, with 18 bases left in between. There are 17 residues in the CDR3. CDR1 and CDR2 from the germline V gene are SGHTA and FQGNSA. CDR3 nucleotides: TGTGCCAGCAGCTTAAGGTCGGGGGAAGGGTACGGAAACACCATATATTTT. Translated: CASSLRSGEGYGNTIYF.

This clonotype was detected ten times or more. The chain combines TRBV7-2 with TRBJ1-2; TRBD1 is a possible D gene (5 bases). V was trimmed by 6 bases and J by 4 bases, leaving 12 bases between them. Germline assignment: CDR1 SGHTA and CDR2 FQGNSA. The CDR3 is 13 amino acids. This CDR3 is CASSGGGGYGYTF. As DNA, the CDR3 is TGTGCCAGCAGTGGCGGGGGAGGCTATGGCTACACCTTC. Complete variable domain (other parts from reference TRBV7-2 and TRBJ1-2): GAGVSQSPSNKVTEKGKDVELRCDPISGHTALYWYRQSLGQGLEFLIYFQGNSAPDKSGLPSDRFSAERTGGSVSTLTIQRTQQEDSAVYLCASSGGGGYGYTFGSGTRLTVV.

The chain links TRBV4-1 to TRBJ1-3; 10 bases map to TRBD1. This CDR3 region has 14 residues. The V and J ends lost 4 bases and 7 bases, in that order; junction bases with no gene match: 4. The V gene's germline CDR1 is MGHRA and CDR2 YSYEKL. The CDR3 here is CASSPDRGQNTIYF. CDR3 DNA: TGCGCCAGCAGCCCCGACAGGGGGCAGAACACCATATATTTT.

This clonotype was observed once. V gene TRBV12-3 or TRBV12-4 combines with J gene TRBJ2-2; 7 positions match TRBD1. Trimming cost V 7 bases and J 6 bases; bases outside gene matches: 8. There are 14 residues in the CDR3. The CDR3 protein is CASTLTTGSGELFF. CDR3 bases: TGTGCCAGCACCCTCACGACAGGGTCCGGGGAGCTGTTTTTT.

This chain joins TRBV29-1 and TRBJ1-5, with D perhaps TRBD1 (6 bases). Germline V lookup: CDR1 SQVTM, CDR2 ANQGSEA. Trimming took off 7 bases at V and 4 bases at J, with 11 bases between the two ends. The CDR3 runs to 12 residues. The CDR3 sequence is CSAGGANQPQHF. For the CDR3, the DNA is TGCAGCGCCGGGGGCGCAAATCAGCCCCAGCATTTT.

The chain recombines TRBV2 with TRBJ2-7, with D uncertain. Between the trimmed V and J ends, which lost 8 bases and 3 bases, there was a span of 8 bases. Germline assignment: CDR1 SNHLY and CDR2 FYNNEI. This CDR3 is 11 amino acids long. CDR3 nucleotide sequence: TGTGCCAGCCACGACTTCTACGAGCAGTACTTC. It specifies CASHDFYEQYF.

This clonotype was counted ten times or more. This chain connects TRBV7-6 to TRBJ1-1, with D perhaps matching TRBD1 (6 bases). The CDR3 runs to 13 residues. Trimming took 5 bases from V and 7 from J, leaving 14 bases between them. The germline gives CDR1 SGHVS, CDR2 FNYEAQ. CDR3 nucleotides: TGTGCCAGCAGCGCCGGGACAATTAATGAAGCTTTCTTT. Amino acids: CASSAGTINEAFF.

The V gene is TRBV12-3 or TRBV12-4, the J gene TRBJ2-7; TRBD1 matches at 7 bases. With 6 bases clipped from V and 6 bases from J, the junction kept 8 bases outside the gene matches. The CDR3 sequence is 13 residues long. CDR3 nucleotides: TGTGCCAGCAGCCTTGGGACAGTAAGCGAGCAGTACTTC. Protein product: CASSLGTVSEQYF.

This clonotype was detected ten times or more. J is TRBJ2-3 and V is TRBV7-2; D might be TRBD2 (6 bases). The CDR3 consists of 15 residues. V lost 0 bases, J lost 6 bases, and 13 bases lay in between. Germline loops: CDR1 SGHTA, CDR2 FQGNSA. Here the CDR3 reads CASSLAPSAEDTQYF. CDR3 coding DNA: TGTGCCAGCAGCTTAGCGCCTAGCGCGGAGGATACGCAGTATTTT.

The chain is built from TRBV20-1 and TRBJ1-1; weak D call: TRBD1 (5 bases). Trimming removed 5 bases at V and 3 bases at J, with 16 bases between. Germline lookup yields CDR1 DFQATT and CDR2 SNEGSKA (reference sequence). The CDR3 length is 14 residues. CDR3 in DNA: TGCAGTGCTGAGGGGAGGCTCGGGGACACTGAAGCTTTCTTT. It codes for CSAEGRLGDTEAFF.

The chain joins TRBV7-8 to TRBJ2-3; D unclear. CDR3 length: 12 amino acids. In germline, CDR1 is SGHVS, CDR2 FQNEAQ. The ends were cut back, 7 bases at V and 6 bases at J, with 11 bases in the middle. CDR3 sequence reads: CASIPDTDTQYF. The CDR3 DNA reads as TGTGCCAGCATACCCGACACCGATACGCAGTATTTT.

A few counts support this clonotype. V usage is TRBV6-1 and J usage is TRBJ2-3, with 8 bases that match TRBD2. V lost 6 bases to trimming and J lost 4 bases; unmatched junction nucleotides: 6. Per the germline V gene, CDR1 is MNHNS and CDR2 is SASEGT. The CDR3 sequence is 14 residues long. The CDR3 here is CASRSGGNPDTQYF. The CDR3 nucleotides read TGTGCCAGCAGGAGCGGGGGTAACCCAGATACGCAGTATTTT.

This clonotype was seen many times. The V and J genes are TRBV12-3 or TRBV12-4 and TRBJ1-3; TRBD1 agrees at 11 bases. The CDR3 has 15 residues. The J segment lost 2 bases and the V segment lost 5 bases, leaving 2 bases of the junction unmatched. The DNA for the CDR3 is TGTGCCAGCAGTGGACAGGGGGCGCCTGGAAACACCATATATTTT. Encoded protein: CASSGQGAPGNTIYF.